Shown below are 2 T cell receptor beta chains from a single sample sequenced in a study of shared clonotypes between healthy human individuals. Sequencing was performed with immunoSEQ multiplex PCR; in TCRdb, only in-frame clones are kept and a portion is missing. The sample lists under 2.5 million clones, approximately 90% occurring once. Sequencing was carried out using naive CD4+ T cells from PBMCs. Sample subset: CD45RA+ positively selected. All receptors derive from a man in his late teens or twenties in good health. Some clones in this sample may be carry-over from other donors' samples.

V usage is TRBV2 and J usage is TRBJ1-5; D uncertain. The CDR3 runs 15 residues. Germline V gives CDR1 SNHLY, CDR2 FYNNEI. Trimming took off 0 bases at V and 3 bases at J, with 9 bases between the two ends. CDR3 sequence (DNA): TGTGCCAGCAGTGAAGCGGACGGATTCAATCAGCCCCAGCATTTT. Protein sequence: CASSEADGFNQPQHF.

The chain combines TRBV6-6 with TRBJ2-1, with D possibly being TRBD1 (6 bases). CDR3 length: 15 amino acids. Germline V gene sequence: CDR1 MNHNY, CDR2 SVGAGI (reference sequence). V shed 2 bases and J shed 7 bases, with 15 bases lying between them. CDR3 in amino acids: CASSYTGRQGNEQFF. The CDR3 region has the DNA TGTGCCAGCAGTTACACAGGGCGGCAAGGAAATGAGCAGTTCTTC.